The clone carrying this T cell receptor (beta chain) showed up many times. The entry originates in a study of T cells in Graves' hyperthyroidism and ophthalmopathy. The CDR3 covers 13 residues. Trimming cost V 2 bases and J 4 bases, with 6 bases left between them. RNA transcripts yielded amplified TCR beta CDR3 regions. The primer set for the first-round RT-PCR of the TCR CDR3 was HTBI. Using its own MiXCR run on the multiplex PCR reads, TCRdb lists one record per CDR3 protein. The sample has 370,000 or so distinct CDR3 sequences; roughly 13% are singletons. These patients, aged 18 to 65, had recently diagnosed hyperthyroidism lasting under 2 months. Exclusion criteria comprised uncontrolled infection, other autoimmune disease, pregnancy or lactation. Each diagnosis drew on symptoms, thyroxine, TRAb, thyroid ultrasound and orbital computed tomography findings.

The gene calls are TRBV12-3 or TRBV12-4 and TRBJ1-5, with unresolved D. The source of this sequence is a man between 25 and 39 years old with Graves' hyperthyroidism that later progressed to Graves' ophthalmopathy. Sequenced: blood. CDR3 region: CASSLTKNQPQHF. The CDR3 region has the DNA TGTGCCAGCAGTTTAACCAAGAATCAGCCCCAGCATTTT.